A single sample gave rise to the 26 T cell receptor beta chains below, sequenced in a study of CD8 T cells in Susac syndrome. Random hexamers were used to reverse transcribe an amount of 0.5 to 1 ug RNA. TCRdb re-derived calls from the immunoSEQ multiplex PCR reads in MiXCR, one entry per CDR3 protein. The sample consists of about 200,000 distinct CDR3 sequences, about 95% of them appearing once. The sequenced sample consisted of CD4+ T cells from PBMCs. The receptors stem from a human donor with multiple sclerosis.

This clonotype is a singleton in its sample. This chain links TRBV29-1 with TRBJ1-1, with D unresolved. Germline loops: CDR1 SQVTM, CDR2 ANQGSEA. Trimming cost V 4 bases and J 5 bases, with 14 bases left between them. The CDR3 length is 13 residues. This chain's CDR3 is CSVGHGVWTEAFF. CDR3 DNA: TGCAGCGTTGGTCATGGAGTGTGGACTGAAGCTTTCTTT. Together with reference TRBV29-1 and TRBJ1-1, the CDR3 gives the full variable domain: SAVISQKPSRDICQRGTSLTIQCQVDSQVTMMFWYRQQPGQSLTLIATANQGSEATYESGFVIDKFPISRPNLTFSTLTVSNMSPEDSSIYLCSVGHGVWTEAFFGQGTRLTVV.

The rearrangement uses TRBV20-1 and TRBJ2-1; TRBD2 matches at 10 bases. The CDR3 consists of 13 residues. V lost 5 bases, J lost 8 bases, and 6 bases stayed unmatched. The germline gives CDR1 DFQATT, CDR2 SNEGSKA (reference sequence). The CDR3 region has the DNA TGCAGTGCTCGGGCTAGCGGGAGTTATGAGCAGTTCTTC. This codes for CSARASGSYEQFF.

The chain couples TRBV7-2 to TRBJ1-2; maybe TRBD1 (5 bases). The germline V and J ends were trimmed by 9 bases and 6 bases, with 14 bases remaining between them. The CDR3 is made up of 12 amino acids. The V gene's germline CDR1 is SGHTA and CDR2 FQGNSA. In nucleotides, the CDR3 is TGTGCCAGTTGGGACCGAGGACATGGCTACACCTTC. This translates into CASWDRGHGYTF.

V is TRBV3-1 and J is TRBJ2-3; no firm D call. V was clipped by 4 bases and J by 6 bases, with 26 bases between them. Per the germline V gene, CDR1 is LGHDT and CDR2 is YNNKEL (reference sequence). The CDR3 sequence is 18 residues long. CDR3 sequence (DNA): TGTGCCAGCAGCCCTATTGGGCCCCCGGCCTTACTTATGGATACGCAGTATTTT. This gives the protein CASSPIGPPALLMDTQYF.

This clonotype appeared once. The chain links TRBV5-4 to TRBJ2-1; D tentatively reads TRBD1 or TRBD2 (5 bases each). The CDR3 loop spans 16 amino acids. V gave up 4 bases and J gave up 0 bases, with 14 bases separating them. Germline V gene lookup returns CDR1 SGHNT and CDR2 YYREEE (reference sequence). In DNA, the CDR3 is TGTGCCAGCAGCCAGCCGGACACTAGCTCCTACAATGAGCAGTTCTTC. This translates into CASSQPDTSSYNEQFF.

The genes are TRBV12-3 or TRBV12-4 and TRBJ1-5; the D gene is possibly TRBD1 (5 bases). The CDR3 length is 13 residues. V dropped 3 bases and J dropped 6 bases, with 9 bases sitting between them. The CDR3 protein is CASSFREGQPQHF. CDR3 in DNA: TGTGCCAGCAGTTTCAGGGAGGGTCAGCCCCAGCATTTT.

This rearrangement joins TRBV9 to TRBJ2-3, with TRBD2 as a possible D gene (5 bases). Trimming left V 2 bases short and J 4 bases short, with 17 bases between. The germline gives CDR1 SGDLS, CDR2 YYNGEE. This CDR3 region has 16 residues. The CDR3 reads CASSVSGGRTPDTQYF. The DNA for the CDR3 is TGTGCCAGCAGCGTGAGTGGCGGCCGGACTCCAGATACGCAGTATTTT. The complete variable domain, with remaining parts taken from reference TRBV9 and TRBJ2-3, reads DSGVTQTPKHLITATGQRVTLRCSPRSGDLSVYWYQQSLDQGLQFLIQYYNGEERAKGNILERFSAQQFPDLHSELNLSSLELGDSALYFCASSVSGGRTPDTQYFGPGTRLTVL.

Only one count was recorded for this clonotype. The V call is TRBV20-1, the J call TRBJ2-1; either TRBD1 or TRBD2 may fit D (5 bases each). This CDR3 is built from 13 residues. V lost 3 bases and J 5 bases, leaving 11 bases between the germline ends. Germline V gives CDR1 DFQATT, CDR2 SNEGSKA (reference sequence). CDR3 DNA: TGCAGTGCTAGCTCGGGGCCCGACAATGAGCAGTTCTTC. It is translated as CSASSGPDNEQFF.

The chain is built from TRBV7-9 and TRBJ2-7, with TRBD1 identical over 7 bases. The CDR3 is 16 amino acids. J was trimmed by 2 bases and V by 5 bases; bases with no gene match: 12. Germline V lookup: CDR1 SEHNR, CDR2 FQNEAQ (reference sequence). The DNA of the CDR3 is TGTGCCAGCAGCCCGCCCTTACAGGGGCTCCCCTACGAGCAGTACTTC. As protein: CASSPPLQGLPYEQYF.

The chain uses TRBV20-1 and TRBJ1-2, with 8 bases matching TRBD1. Trimming cost V 3 bases and J 4 bases; bases outside gene matches: 10. The germline gives CDR1 DFQATT, CDR2 SNEGSKA (reference sequence). The CDR3 has 15 amino acids. The CDR3 nucleotides are TGCAGTGCTAGGCGGGGGACCAGGGGGCTCTATGGCTACACCTTC. This translates into CSARRGTRGLYGYTF.

The chain is built from TRBV30 and TRBJ2-6, with D unresolved. This CDR3 contains 14 residues. Per the germline V gene, CDR1 is GTSNPN and CDR2 is SVGIG (reference sequence). Trimming took off 1 base at V and 0 bases at J, with 4 bases between the two ends. For the CDR3, the DNA is TGTGCCTGGAGTGGCCACTCTGGGGCCAACGTCCTGACTTTC. This translates into CAWSGHSGANVLTF.

This rearrangement joins TRBV24-1 to TRBJ2-3; no firm D call. The V gene's germline CDR1 is KGHDR and CDR2 SFDVKD. The CDR3 is 12 amino acids. Between the trimmed V and J ends, which lost 6 bases and 6 bases, there was a span of 9 bases. The CDR3 sequence is CATSLRTDTQYF. The DNA for the CDR3 is TGTGCCACCAGTTTGCGGACGGATACGCAGTATTTT.

In this sample, this clonotype turned up once. The chain recombines TRBV20-1 with TRBJ1-1, with 10 positions matching TRBD1. V was clipped by 5 bases and J by 7 bases; unmatched bases: 4. Germline lookup yields CDR1 DFQATT and CDR2 SNEGSKA (reference sequence). This CDR3 contains 12 residues. DNA for the CDR3: TGCAGTGCTTCAAGGGACAGGGGTGAAGCTTTCTTT. It codes for CSASRDRGEAFF.

This chain joins TRBV19 and TRBJ1-1; D is undetermined. This CDR3 comprises 13 residues. Germline values: CDR1 LNHDA, CDR2 SQIVND (reference sequence). The V and J ends lost 7 bases and 0 bases respectively, with 9 bases between them. DNA for the CDR3: TGTGCCAGTAAGGAGGGTTTGAACACTGAAGCTTTCTTT. This codes for CASKEGLNTEAFF.

The chain joins TRBV3-1 to TRBJ2-5; a weak D match, TRBD1 (5 bases). The CDR3 runs 13 residues. The V end was cut by 4 bases, the J end by 2 bases, with 8 bases between. Germline V gives CDR1 LGHDT, CDR2 YNNKEL (reference sequence). DNA for the CDR3: TGTGCCAGCAGCCTACAGGTACAAGAGACCCAGTACTTC. This gives the protein CASSLQVQETQYF.

The chain is built from TRBV5-6 and TRBJ2-7; the D gene could be TRBD1 or TRBD2 (6 bases each). Germline assignment: CDR1 SGHDT and CDR2 YYEEEE. The germline V and J ends were trimmed by 0 bases and 2 bases, with 12 bases remaining between them. The CDR3 is 15 residues long. This CDR3 reads CASSLDGGRTYEQYF. CDR3 in DNA: TGTGCCAGCAGCTTGGATGGGGGGCGAACCTACGAGCAGTACTTC.

The chain carries TRBV12-3 or TRBV12-4 and TRBJ2-1, with no clear D. The CDR3 totals 14 residues. The ends were cut back, 1 base at V and 7 bases at J, with 11 bases in the middle. CDR3 bases: TGTGCCAGCAGTTTAGATCCTAGAACTAATGAGCAGTTCTTC. This gives the protein CASSLDPRTNEQFF.

The chain employs TRBV12-3 or TRBV12-4 and TRBJ1-2; D ambiguous. V gave up 3 bases and J gave up 8 bases, with 13 bases separating them. The CDR3 extends over 13 amino acids. CDR3 nucleotides: TGTGCCAGCAGTTTTCTTCGGGAGGGCGGCTACACCTTC. It encodes CASSFLREGGYTF.

This chain joins TRBV7-3 and TRBJ2-4; 7 nucleotides match TRBD1. The J segment lost 7 bases and the V segment lost 5 bases, leaving 5 bases of the junction unmatched. The V gene's germline CDR1 is SGHTA and CDR2 FQGTGA. The length of the CDR3 is 13 residues. DNA for the CDR3: TGTGCCAGCAGCCCCCAACAGGGGAACATTCAGTACTTC. Amino acid sequence: CASSPQQGNIQYF.

V is TRBV27 and J is TRBJ1-1; 8 nucleotides agree with TRBD1. Germline V gene data show CDR1 as MNHEY and CDR2 as SMNVEV (reference sequence). The CDR3 totals 15 residues. Losses at the gene ends were 7 bases for V and 2 bases for J; bases not matched to a gene: 9. DNA of the CDR3: TGTGCCAGCACATTTACCGGACAGGGAAACACTGAAGCTTTCTTT. Protein: CASTFTGQGNTEAFF.

The gene calls are TRBV20-1 and TRBJ1-5; D remains unclear. CDR1 and CDR2 from the germline V gene are DFQATT and SNEGSKA (reference sequence). Trimming shortened V by 2 bases and J by 0 bases, and 2 bases separated the two germline ends. The CDR3 contains 12 residues. The CDR3 DNA reads TGCAGTGCTAGACATAGCAATCAGCCCCAGCATTTT. Its protein is CSARHSNQPQHF.

The chain joins TRBV6-6 to TRBJ2-7, with D perhaps matching TRBD2 (6 bases). V was clipped by 6 bases and J by 5 bases, with 20 bases between them. Germline CDR1 is MNHNY and CDR2 is SVGAGI (reference sequence). The CDR3 runs 15 residues. As DNA, the CDR3 is TGTGCCAGCAGGGACACCCCTGCAGGGAGGAACGAGCAGTACTTC. Its protein is CASRDTPAGRNEQYF.

V usage is TRBV29-1 and J usage is TRBJ2-3, with a tentative D call TRBD2 (6 bases). Germline loops: CDR1 SQVTM, CDR2 ANQGSEA. With 5 bases removed from V and 3 bases from J, the gap between germline ends came to 12 bases. This CDR3 has 13 residues. CDR3 nucleotide sequence: TGCAGCGTTTCGGAGGGAGGAACAGATACGCAGTATTTT. It translates to CSVSEGGTDTQYF.

The chain is built from TRBV30 and TRBJ2-2, with D hard to call. V was shortened by 7 bases and J by 1 base, with 10 bases between the two germline ends. The CDR3 sequence is 13 residues long. CDR1 and CDR2 from the germline V gene are GTSNPN and SVGIG (reference sequence). The DNA of the CDR3 is TGTGCCTCCAACCCCCTGAACACCGGGGAGCTGTTTTTT. This translates into CASNPLNTGELFF.

V and J are TRBV6-5 and TRBJ2-3, with D unresolved. The CDR3 loop spans 12 amino acids. The germline CDR1 and CDR2 sequences are MNHEY and SVGAGI. The V end lost 4 bases, the J end lost 4 bases, and 6 bases lay between the germline ends. This CDR3 is CASSFSADTQYF. CDR3 DNA sequence: TGTGCCAGCAGTTTTAGTGCAGATACGCAGTATTTT.

The rearrangement uses TRBV14 and TRBJ1-1; tentative D call: TRBD1 (5 bases). In germline, CDR1 is SGHDN, CDR2 FVKESK. The CDR3 contains 13 residues. V dropped 6 bases and J dropped 2 bases, with 10 bases sitting between them. CDR3 protein: CASRDGHNTEAFF. Here the CDR3 DNA reads TGTGCCAGCAGGGACGGACACAACACTGAAGCTTTCTTT.